Presented here are 4 T cell receptor beta chains from one specimen sequenced in a study of T cell changes during pregnancy in multiple sclerosis. Method: immunoSEQ multiplex PCR; TCRdb's copy keeps in-frame clones and lacks some. The sample lists approximately 60,000 clones, roughly 95% seen once, with 0.36% in the top ten. Sequenced here: CD4+ T cells from peripheral blood mononuclear cells, sampled before pregnancy. These receptors all come from a female donor with multiple sclerosis, enrolled in a pregnancy study.

This clone was detected once. The chain has TRBV11-1 and TRBJ2-1, with TRBD2 matching 8 bases. The V segment lost 5 bases and the J segment 2 bases; nucleotides outside the gene matches: 5. This CDR3 has 15 amino acids. CDR1 and CDR2 from the germline V gene are SGHAT and FQDESV (reference sequence). The CDR3 bases are TGTGCCAGCAGCGAAGCTAGCGGGCCCTACAATGAGCAGTTCTTC. It is translated as CASSEASGPYNEQFF.

The chain couples TRBV4-2 to TRBJ2-3; 8 positions match TRBD2. The junction had 17 bases not matched to a gene; V was cut back by 0 bases and J by 3 bases. Germline CDR1 LGHNA, CDR2 YNFKEQ. This CDR3 contains 20 residues. CDR3: CASSQDRVIAGRRVTDTQYF. CDR3 DNA: TGTGCCAGCAGCCAAGATCGTGTAATAGCGGGAAGGAGGGTGACAGATACGCAGTATTTT.

This chain joins TRBV28 and TRBJ2-1; 7 bases align to TRBD1. Germline V gene sequence: CDR1 MDHEN, CDR2 SYDVKM. Trimming removed 9 bases from V and 1 base from J; junction bases left unmatched: 3. This CDR3 comprises 13 residues. CDR3 loop: CASRDSSYNEQFF. In DNA form, the CDR3 reads TGTGCCAGTAGGGACAGTTCCTACAATGAGCAGTTCTTC.

The gene calls are TRBV9 and TRBJ2-1; 13 positions match TRBD2. The CDR3 contains 14 residues. Germline assignment: CDR1 SGDLS and CDR2 YYNGEE. The ends lost 4 bases at V and 6 bases at J; junction bases unmatched: 1. CDR3 in amino acids: CASSRTSGSNEQFF. DNA for the CDR3: TGTGCCAGCAGCCGGACTAGCGGGAGCAATGAGCAGTTCTTC.